The 5 T cell receptor beta chains presented below share a single source sample, sequenced in a study of cytomegalovirus exposure and HLA in healthy donors. In the PCR, 60 Vbeta and 13 Jbeta primers were used. Data came from immunoSEQ multiplex PCR; TCRdb stores just in-frame clones and leaves some out. The sample lists about 140,000 clones, 60% to 80% occurring once. The sample comprised PBMCs. These receptor sequences come from a woman aged 30 to 39 in good health and CMV-seronegative.

A note on this clone: This specimen includes other DNA sequences encoding the same CDR3. V usage is TRBV4-2 and J usage is TRBJ2-6, with 10 bases fitting TRBD1. The germline V gene encodes CDR1 LGHNA and CDR2 YNFKEQ. The CDR3 length is 18 residues. The ends lost 1 base at V and 4 bases at J; junction bases unmatched: 7. The CDR3 region is CASSQVRTGGSGANVLTF. In nucleotides, the CDR3 is TGTGCCAGCAGCCAAGTAAGGACAGGGGGGTCCGGGGCCAACGTCCTGACTTTC.

The V gene is TRBV6-6, the J gene TRBJ2-1; D not resolved. V lost 7 bases and J lost 1, with 11 bases in between. The CDR3 runs to 14 residues. From germline, CDR1 is MNHNY and CDR2 SVGAGI (reference sequence). Written as DNA, the CDR3 is TGTGCCAGCATACAGAGCCCGTCCTACAATGAGCAGTTCTTC. Translating it yields CASIQSPSYNEQFF.

The chain carries TRBV7-9 and TRBJ1-1; TRBD1 aligns across 9 bases. Trimming took 5 bases from V and 1 from J; bases not matched to a gene: 8. CDR1 and CDR2 (germline): SEHNR, FQNEAQ (reference sequence). CDR3 length: 16 residues. The CDR3 DNA follows: TGTGCCAGCAGCCCCCTTGCGGGACAGGGGAACACTGAAGCTTTCTTT. Protein product: CASSPLAGQGNTEAFF.

The chain combines TRBV7-3 with TRBJ2-1; 13 nucleotides match TRBD2. The CDR3 runs to 18 residues. With 4 bases clipped from V and 0 bases from J, the junction kept 6 bases outside the gene matches. Per germline, CDR1 SGHTA and CDR2 FQGTGA. The chain's CDR3 is CASSSLAGGLSSYNEQFF. CDR3 sequence (DNA): TGTGCCAGCAGCTCACTAGCGGGGGGGCTCAGCTCCTACAATGAGCAGTTCTTC.

The DNA of the CDR3 is TGTGCCAGCAGCCAAGATTTGGGCGGGGGATCGAGGGATACGCAGTATTTT. Amino acids: CASSQDLGGGSRDTQYF. The chain links TRBV4-2 to TRBJ2-3; 7 positions agree with TRBD2. Unmatched junction bases numbered 12, after V lost 0 bases and J lost 6 bases. The CDR3 extends over 17 amino acids. Germline lookup yields CDR1 LGHNA and CDR2 YNFKEQ.